The source of this T cell receptor (beta chain) is a study of T cell changes during pregnancy in multiple sclerosis. The table lists this clone with a count of one. The junction had 6 bases not matched to a gene; V was cut back by 2 bases and J by 1 base. Germline-derived CDR1 and CDR2 are MDHEN and SYDVKM. This CDR3 is 17 amino acids long. Sequencing was performed with immunoSEQ multiplex PCR; in TCRdb, only in-frame clones are kept and a portion is missing. The top ten hold roughly 8% of the sample, which has approximately 46,000 clones, 80% to 90% seen once. J is TRBJ2-1 and V is TRBV28; 9 positions agree with TRBD2. This specimen consisted of CD8+ T cells from peripheral blood mononuclear cells, obtained in the second trimester of pregnancy. This sequence originates from a female donor with multiple sclerosis, enrolled in a pregnancy study. The CDR3 DNA follows: TGTGCCAGCAGTTTAGGTAGACTAGCGGCTTCCTACAATGAGCAGTTCTTC. It yields the protein CASSLGRLAASYNEQFF.